Listed below are T cell receptor beta chains from one sample, sequenced in a study of T cell repertoires in ileal Crohn's disease. Profiled with immunoSEQ multiplex PCR; TCRdb holds only in-frame clones, not every one. The sample comprises 3,500 to 4,500 clones, 72% of which are singletons, and 9% to 15% rests with the top ten. Material: ileal tissue. These TCRs come from an adult with Crohn's disease. Both conserved end residues are part of each CDR3. D genes are given only for firm matches. Only part of the rows carry a size: once, few, many, or a class if the clone is expanded.

size	J	V	D	CDR3	DNA
-	TRBJ2-3	TRBV9	-	CASSAGTWATDTQYF	TGTGCCAGCAGCGCCGGGACTTGGGCCACAGATACGCAGTATTTT
few	TRBJ1-1	TRBV2	-	CASINQDTPGGEAFF	TGTGCCAGCATCAACCAGGACACACCCGGGGGTGAAGCTTTCTTT
few	TRBJ1-2	TRBV4-2	-	CASSQNRDGYTF	TGTGCCAGCAGCCAGAACAGGGATGGCTACACCTTC
-	TRBJ1-1	TRBV27	TRBD1	CASRKQGGNTEAFF	TGTGCCAGCAGGAAGCAGGGGGGGAACACTGAAGCTTTCTTT
-	TRBJ1-1	TRBV15	TRBD1	CATSRGGTGNTEAFF	TGTGCCACCAGCAGAGGGGGGACAGGGAACACTGAAGCTTTCTTT
-	TRBJ2-3	TRBV28	-	CASSSGTHTSTDTQYF	TGTGCCAGCAGTTCAGGGACACACACCTCGACAGATACGCAGTATTTT
-	TRBJ2-1	TRBV29-1	-	CSVDGGYNEQFF	TGCAGCGTTGACGGGGGATACAATGAGCAGTTCTTC
-	TRBJ1-1	TRBV9	-	CASSVEGGVKAFF	TGTGCCAGCAGCGTAGAAGGGGGGGTGAAGGCTTTCTTT
few	TRBJ1-5	TRBV30	TRBD1	CAWSLGTGSLEQPQHF	TGTGCCTGGAGTCTGGGGACAGGGAGTTTAGAGCAGCCCCAGCATTTT
-	TRBJ2-1	TRBV4-1	TRBD2	CASRTSGINEQFF	TGCGCCAGCAGGACTAGCGGTATCAATGAGCAGTTCTTC
-	TRBJ1-1	TRBV9	-	CASSATGFTEAFF	TGTGCCAGCAGTGCTACAGGGTTCACTGAAGCTTTCTTT
-	TRBJ1-5	TRBV27	-	CASSLIGEAQHF	TGTGCCAGCAGTTTAATCGGGGAGGCCCAGCATTTT
-	TRBJ1-2	TRBV27	TRBD1	CASSSGAGGAYGYTF	TGTGCCAGCTCCTCAGGGGCAGGGGGTGCCTATGGCTACACCTTC
-	TRBJ1-4	TRBV11-1	-	CASSHNKQGSNEKLFF	TGTGCCAGCAGCCATAACAAACAGGGAAGTAATGAAAAACTGTTTTTT
-	TRBJ2-6	TRBV4-3	TRBD1	CASSQGTGTGANVLTF	TGCGCCAGCAGCCAAGGGACAGGGACTGGGGCCAACGTCCTGACTTTC
-	TRBJ2-1	TRBV10-3	TRBD2	CAIRGTSDTREQFF	TGTGCCATCCGCGGGACTAGCGATACTCGTGAGCAGTTCTTC
-	TRBJ1-2	TRBV6-4	-	CASSVDTGFGGYTF	TGTGCCAGCAGTGTAGACACAGGGTTTGGTGGCTACACCTTC
-	TRBJ2-5	TRBV7-2	TRBD1	CASSSNRGKETQYF	TGTGCCAGCAGCTCTAACAGGGGAAAAGAGACCCAGTACTTC
-	TRBJ1-2	TRBV9	TRBD1	CASSSRTGLGSNYGYTF	TGTGCCAGCAGCTCTAGGACAGGGTTAGGGTCTAACTATGGCTACACCTTC
-	TRBJ2-1	TRBV18	-	CASSGGGADNEQFF	TGTGCCAGCTCAGGCGGAGGGGCGGACAATGAGCAGTTCTTC
-	TRBJ2-4	TRBV29-1	-	CSAILAKNIQYF	TGCAGCGCAATACTAGCCAAAAACATTCAGTACTTC
-	TRBJ1-1	TRBV6-5	-	CASSYFVSGTEAFF	TGTGCCAGCAGTTACTTTGTTTCGGGGACTGAAGCTTTCTTT
once	TRBJ2-1	TRBV5-4	-	CASSLGLDEQFF	TGTGCCAGCAGCCTCGGACTTGATGAGCAGTTCTTC
-	TRBJ2-2	TRBV9	-	CASSPEPGELFF	TGTGCCAGCAGCCCCGAGCCCGGGGAGCTGTTTTTT
-	TRBJ1-6	TRBV23-1	-	CASSHGGCHSPLHF	TGCGCCAGCAGTCACGGCGGGTGTCATTCACCCCTCCACTTT
-	TRBJ1-2	TRBV29-1	TRBD1	CSVEGVRQGLYGYTF	TGCAGCGTTGAGGGAGTAAGACAGGGGTTGTATGGCTACACCTTC
-	TRBJ2-1	TRBV5-6	TRBD1	CASSLAGTGAYNEQFF	TGTGCCAGCAGCTTGGCCGGGACAGGGGCCTACAATGAGCAGTTCTTC
-	TRBJ2-3	TRBV11-3	TRBD1	CASSSPEGAPTDTQYF	TGTGCCAGCAGCTCCCCCGAGGGGGCCCCCACAGATACGCAGTATTTT
few	TRBJ1-2	TRBV30	-	CAWQGNYGYTF	TGTGCCTGGCAGGGGAACTATGGCTACACCTTC
-	TRBJ1-2	TRBV4-3	-	CASSRAILRELSNYGYTF	TGCGCCAGCAGCCGAGCCATACTCCGGGAACTGTCTAACTATGGCTACACCTTC
-	TRBJ2-6	TRBV5-1	-	CASSSSGDLISGANVLTF	TGCGCCAGCAGCTCATCAGGGGACCTGATCTCTGGGGCCAACGTCCTGACTTTC
-	TRBJ1-1	TRBV28	-	CASTAAGGSTEAFF	TGTGCCAGCACCGCGGCGGGGGGCAGCACTGAAGCTTTCTTT